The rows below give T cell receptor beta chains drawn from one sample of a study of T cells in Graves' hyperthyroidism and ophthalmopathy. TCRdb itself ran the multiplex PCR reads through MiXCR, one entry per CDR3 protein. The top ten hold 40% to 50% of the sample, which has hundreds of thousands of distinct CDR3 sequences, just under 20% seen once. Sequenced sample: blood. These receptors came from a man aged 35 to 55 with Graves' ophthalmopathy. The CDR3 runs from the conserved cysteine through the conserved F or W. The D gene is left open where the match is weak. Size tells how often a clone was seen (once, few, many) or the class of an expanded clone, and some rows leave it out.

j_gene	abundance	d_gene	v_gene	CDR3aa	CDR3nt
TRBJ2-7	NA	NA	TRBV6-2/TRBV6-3	CASSYGRLYEQYF	TGTGCCAGCAGTTACGGGAGATTGTACGAGCAGTACTTC
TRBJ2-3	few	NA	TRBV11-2	CASSLERSFRNTQYF	TGTGCCAGCAGCTTAGAACGGTCCTTTAGAAATACGCAGTATTTT
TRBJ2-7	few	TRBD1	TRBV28	CASRYRTGFYEQYF	TGTGCCAGCAGATATAGGACAGGCTTCTACGAGCAGTACTTC
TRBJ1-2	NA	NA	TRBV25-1	CASRGSVSTAAGYTF	TGTGCCAGCAGGGGCAGCGTCTCAACGGCAGCCGGCTACACCTTC
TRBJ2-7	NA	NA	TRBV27	CASSKGPSYEQYF	TGTGCCAGCAGTAAGGGACCGTCTTACGAGCAGTACTTC
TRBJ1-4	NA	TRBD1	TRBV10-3	CAIRKQGSNEKLFF	TGTGCCATCAGGAAACAGGGGTCTAATGAAAAACTGTTTTTT
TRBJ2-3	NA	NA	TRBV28	CASKGYQPSTDTQYF	TGTGCCAGCAAGGGGTACCAACCTAGCACAGATACGCAGTATTTT
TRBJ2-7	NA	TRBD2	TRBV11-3	CASSPGSGRGYEQYF	TGTGCCAGCAGCCCAGGCAGCGGGAGAGGGTACGAGCAGTACTTC
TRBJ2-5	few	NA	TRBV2	CASSESAGVKGAQYF	TGTGCCAGCAGTGAATCGGCGGGGGTCAAGGGGGCCCAGTACTTC
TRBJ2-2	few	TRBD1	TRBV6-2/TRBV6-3	CASSQKGAAGELFF	TGTGCCAGCAGTCAGAAGGGGGCGGCCGGGGAGCTGTTTTTT
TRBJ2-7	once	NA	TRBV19	CASTHGSYEQCF	TGTGCCAGTACCCACGGTTCCTACGAGCAGTGCTTC
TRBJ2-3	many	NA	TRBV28	CATGPLEDTQYF	TGTGCCACAGGCCCCTTAGAAGATACGCAGTATTTT
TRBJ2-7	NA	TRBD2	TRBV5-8	CASSFSGGPGLVFYEQYF	TGTGCCAGCAGCTTCTCGGGCGGACCGGGACTAGTGTTCTACGAGCAGTACTTC
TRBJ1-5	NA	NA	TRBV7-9	CASSQKELGYSSSGQPQHF	TGTGCCAGCAGCCAAAAGGAGCTAGGGTACAGCTCCTCCGGGCAGCCCCAGCATTTT
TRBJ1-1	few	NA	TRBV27	CASALKGENTEAFF	TGTGCCAGCGCTCTTAAGGGGGAGAACACTGAAGCTTTCTTT
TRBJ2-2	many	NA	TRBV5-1	CATRTGLYTGELFF	TGCGCCACTCGGACGGGACTTTACACCGGGGAGCTGTTTTTT
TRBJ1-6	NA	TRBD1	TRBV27	CASSEDRGSPLHF	TGTGCCAGCAGTGAAGACAGGGGGTCACCCCTCCACTTT
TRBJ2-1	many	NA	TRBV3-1	CASSQGLAVYNEQFF	TGTGCCAGCAGCCAAGGCTTAGCAGTCTACAATGAGCAGTTCTTC
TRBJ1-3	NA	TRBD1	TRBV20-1	CSARDQTGAGNTIYF	TGCAGTGCTAGAGACCAAACAGGGGCTGGAAACACCATATATTTT
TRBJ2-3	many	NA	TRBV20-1	CSARRGTSTDTQYF	TGCAGTGCGCGACGGGGGACTAGCACAGATACGCAGTATTTT
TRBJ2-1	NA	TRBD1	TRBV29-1	CSVVGQGTPYNEQFF	TGCAGCGTGGTAGGACAGGGGACCCCTTACAATGAGCAGTTCTTC
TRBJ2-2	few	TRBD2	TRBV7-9	CAPGGKKAGELFF	TGTGCCCCCGGGGGGAAGAAAGCCGGGGAGCTGTTTTTT
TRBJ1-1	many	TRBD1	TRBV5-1	CASSLGPGGTNTEAFF	TGCGCCAGCAGCTTGGGGCCAGGGGGAACGAACACTGAAGCTTTCTTT
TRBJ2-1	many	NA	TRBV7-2	CASSQLVKPNEQFF	TGTGCCAGCAGCCAGTTGGTGAAGCCCAATGAGCAGTTCTTC
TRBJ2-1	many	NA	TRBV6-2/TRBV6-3	CASTRRRAGYNEQFF	TGTGCCAGCACCCGGCGTAGGGCTGGGTACAATGAGCAGTTCTTC
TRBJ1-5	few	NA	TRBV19	CASTAVVPGPLNQPQHF	TGTGCCAGTACCGCGGTCGTCCCAGGGCCCCTCAATCAGCCCCAGCATTTT
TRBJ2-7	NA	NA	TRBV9	CASSVTSTSYEQYF	TGTGCCAGCAGCGTAACTTCGACATCTTACGAGCAGTACTTC
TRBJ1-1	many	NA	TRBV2	CASSAGPLWGGLNTEAFF	TGTGCCAGCAGCGCCGGACCGCTGTGGGGTGGCTTGAACACTGAAGCTTTCTTT
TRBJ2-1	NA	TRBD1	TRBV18	CASSPDRDEQFF	TGTGCCAGCTCACCGGACAGGGATGAGCAGTTCTTC
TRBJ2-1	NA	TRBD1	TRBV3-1	CASSPDRASYNEQFF	TGTGCCAGCAGTCCGGACAGGGCCTCCTACAATGAGCAGTTCTTC
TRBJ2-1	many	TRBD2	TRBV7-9	CASSFSGRGRNNNEQFF	TGTGCCAGCAGCTTTAGCGGGAGGGGTCGCAATAACAATGAGCAGTTCTTC
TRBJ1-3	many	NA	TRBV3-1	CASSQLGNTIYF	TGTGCCAGCAGCCAACTCGGAAACACCATATATTTT
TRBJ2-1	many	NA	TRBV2	CASSEGQAYNEQFF	TGTGCCAGCAGTGAGGGGCAGGCCTACAATGAGCAGTTCTTC
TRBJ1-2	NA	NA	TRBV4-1	CASSQEPTRINGYTF	TGCGCCAGCAGCCAAGAACCAACACGGATTAATGGCTACACCTTC
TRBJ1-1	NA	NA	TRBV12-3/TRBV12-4	CASSFGQSNTEAFF	TGTGCCAGCAGCTTTGGACAGAGTAACACTGAAGCTTTCTTT
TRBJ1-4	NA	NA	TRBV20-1	CSAGQNNEKLFF	TGCAGCGCTGGACAGAATAATGAAAAACTGTTTTTT
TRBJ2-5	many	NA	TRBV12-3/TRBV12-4	CASSLQRIRETQYF	TGTGCCAGCAGCCTCCAGCGGATTCGGGAGACCCAGTACTTC
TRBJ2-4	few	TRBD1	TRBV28	CASSYPRLGQLAKNIQYF	TGTGCCAGCAGCTACCCCCGGCTGGGACAGTTAGCCAAAAACATTCAGTACTTC
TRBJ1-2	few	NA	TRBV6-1	CAILHDNYGYTF	TGTGCCATCCTCCACGATAACTATGGCTACACCTTC
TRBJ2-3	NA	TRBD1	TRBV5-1	CASSNAGTGNTDTQYF	TGCGCCAGCAGCAACGCCGGGACAGGGAACACAGATACGCAGTATTTT
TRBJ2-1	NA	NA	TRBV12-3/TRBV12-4	CASSQEGSYNDEQFF	TGCGCCAGCAGCCAAGAAGGCAGCTACAACGATGAGCAGTTCTTC
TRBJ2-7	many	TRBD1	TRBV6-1	CASSEQETGTEQYF	TGTGCCAGCAGTGAACAGGAGACAGGGACCGAGCAGTACTTC
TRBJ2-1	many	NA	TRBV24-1	CATSDSAKGSYNEQFF	TGTGCCACCAGTGACTCAGCGAAAGGCTCCTACAATGAGCAGTTCTTC
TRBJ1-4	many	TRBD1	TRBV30	CAWSVSLPGGEKLFF	TGTGCCTGGAGTGTTTCCCTCCCAGGGGGTGAAAAACTGTTTTTT
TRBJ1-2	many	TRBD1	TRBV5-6	CASRRTGGENGYTF	TGTGCCAGCAGGCGAACAGGGGGCGAGAATGGCTACACCTTC
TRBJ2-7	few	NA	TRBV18	CASSLSPNYEQYF	TGTGCCAGCTCCCTGAGCCCGAACTACGAGCAGTACTTC
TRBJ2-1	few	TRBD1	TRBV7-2	CASSLDMAGGNNEQFF	TGTGCCAGCAGCTTAGATATGGCAGGGGGCAATAATGAGCAGTTCTTC
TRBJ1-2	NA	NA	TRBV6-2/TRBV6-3	CASSDNVDSNYGYTF	TGTGCCAGCTCAGACAACGTGGACAGTAACTATGGCTACACCTTC
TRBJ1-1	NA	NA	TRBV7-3	CASSATPGRGGAFF	TGTGCCAGCAGCGCCACTCCGGGACGGGGCGGAGCTTTCTTT
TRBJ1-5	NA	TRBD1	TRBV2	CASRGDRAQGQPQHF	TGTGCCAGCAGGGGCGACAGGGCTCAGGGCCAGCCCCAGCATTTT
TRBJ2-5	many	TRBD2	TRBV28	CASTSGLETQYF	TGTGCCAGTACTAGCGGGCTAGAGACCCAGTACTTC
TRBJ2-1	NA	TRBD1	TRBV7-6	CANSPQTGYYNEQFF	TGTGCCAACAGCCCACAGACAGGGTACTACAATGAGCAGTTCTTC
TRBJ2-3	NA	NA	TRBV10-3	CAIRSSGGTDTQYF	TGTGCCATCAGGAGTAGCGGCGGCACAGATACGCAGTATTTT
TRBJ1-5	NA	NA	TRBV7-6	CASSVSSNQPQHF	TGTGCCAGCAGCGTCTCTAGCAATCAGCCCCAGCATTTT
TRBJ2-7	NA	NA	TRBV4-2	CASSQDRDGWVDYEQYF	TGTGCCAGCAGCCAAGATCGGGACGGGTGGGTTGATTACGAGCAGTACTTC
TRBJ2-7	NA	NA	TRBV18	CASSPSTGTSYEQYF	TGTGCCAGCTCACCATCGACAGGAACCTCCTACGAGCAGTACTTC
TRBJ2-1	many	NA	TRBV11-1	CASSPRLGRLDNEQFF	TGTGCCAGCAGCCCCAGGTTGGGCAGGCTAGACAATGAGCAGTTCTTC